The clone carrying this T cell receptor (beta chain) has just one count. This specimen comes from a study of human T cells and chemical hapten exposure. Each CDR3 protein is one row after TCRdb ran MiXCR on the 5' RACE reads. The data contain 80,000 or so distinct CDR3 sequences, 15% to 20% of them singletons. Unfractionated whole blood was the source of the extracted total RNA. The receptor comes from a female donor in good health.

CDR3 coding DNA: TGTGCCAGCAGCACGGACAGGGCGAACACCGGGGAGCTGTTTTTT. It translates to CASSTDRANTGELFF. This rearrangement joins TRBV19 to TRBJ2-2; 8 nucleotides match TRBD1. The CDR3 has 15 amino acids. Germline V gene data show CDR1 as LNHDA and CDR2 as SQIVND (reference sequence). V lost 9 bases to trimming and J lost 0 bases; unmatched junction nucleotides: 6. Full variable domain (remainder filled in from reference TRBV19 and TRBJ2-2): DGGITQSPKYLFRKEGQNVTLSCEQNLNHDAMYWYRQDPGQGLRLIYYSQIVNDFQKGDIAEGYSVSREKKESFPLTVTSAQKNPTAFYLCASSTDRANTGELFFGEGSRLTVL.